This TCR beta chain is from a study of PD-1 blockade in classical Hodgkin lymphoma. After autologous stem cell transplantation all patients relapsed, and prior brentuximab vedotin exposure differed between cohorts. Assay: immunoSEQ multiplex PCR; the TCRdb copy retains only in-frame clones and omits some. There are 25,000 or so clones in the sample; around 64% occur only once, and around 11% lies in the top ten. CDR1 is MNHEY and CDR2 is SMNVEV in the germline V gene (reference sequence). Trimming stripped 6 bases from V and 0 bases from J, with 9 bases between. The CDR3 runs 14 residues. The source material was peripheral blood mononuclear cells (PBMCs), sampled before the second cycle of nivolumab. The chain joins TRBV27 to TRBJ1-5, with D uncertain. The TCR sequence derives from a human donor with classical Hodgkin lymphoma. This CDR3 reads CASRGYASNQPQHF. As DNA, the CDR3 is TGTGCCAGCAGGGGTTACGCTAGCAATCAGCCCCAGCATTTT.